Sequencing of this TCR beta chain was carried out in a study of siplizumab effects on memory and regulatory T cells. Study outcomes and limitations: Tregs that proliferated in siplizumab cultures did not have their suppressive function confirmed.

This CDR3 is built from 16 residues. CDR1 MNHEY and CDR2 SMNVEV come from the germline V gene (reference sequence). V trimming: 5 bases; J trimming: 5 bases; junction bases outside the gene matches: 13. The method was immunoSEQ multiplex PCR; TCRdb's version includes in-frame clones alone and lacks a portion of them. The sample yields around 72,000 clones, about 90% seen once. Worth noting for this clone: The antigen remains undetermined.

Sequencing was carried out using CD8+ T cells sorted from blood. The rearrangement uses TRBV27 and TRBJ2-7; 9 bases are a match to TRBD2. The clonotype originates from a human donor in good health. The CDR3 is CASSLLTTSGFHEQYF. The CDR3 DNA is TGTGCCAGCAGTCTACTAACGACTAGCGGATTCCACGAGCAGTACTTC.